These T cell receptor beta chains were read from a single sample in a study of blood T cell repertoires in COVID-19. Clones were read by immunoSEQ multiplex PCR, and TCRdb kept only the in-frame ones, dropping some. The data show around 190,000 clones, around 83% seen once. Sequenced: PBMCs or T cells enriched from blood (not recorded which). These receptors all stem from a woman in her thirties or forties in a cohort exposed to, infected with or recovered from COVID-19 (not recorded which). Each CDR3 is given with its conserved first and last residue. D genes are given only for firm matches. Clone size, where shown, is once, few, many, or a class for clones that have expanded.

TRBJ2-1 - - TRBV21-1 TGTGCCAGCAGCAATGGGCTAGCGGACGGGGACTACAATGAGCAGTTCTTC CASSNGLADGDYNEQFF
TRBJ2-7 TRBD1 few TRBV27 TGTGCCAGCAGTCCCCTTGGGGACAGGGGAGAAGAGCAGTACTTC CASSPLGDRGEEQYF
TRBJ1-5 TRBD1 - TRBV7-2 TGTGCCAGCAGCTTACTACAGGGGTTTCAGCCCCAGCATTTT CASSLLQGFQPQHF
TRBJ2-2 TRBD2 - TRBV3-1/TRBV3-2 TGTGCCAGCAGCCTCGGGGGGGCCGGCGGGGAGCTGTTTTTT CASSLGGAGGELFF
TRBJ2-3 TRBD2 - TRBV5-1 TGCGCCAGCCCGGAGTACCAGCGGGGGGAACATACGCAGTATTTT CASPEYQRGEHTQYF
TRBJ2-3 - - TRBV10-1 TGCGCCAGCAGCCCGGACTCCTTCACAGATACGCAGTATTTT CASSPDSFTDTQYF
TRBJ1-1 - - TRBV11-2 TGTGCCAGCAGCCCGACTGCGGTGATGATGGATGAAGCTTTCTTT CASSPTAVMMDEAFF
TRBJ2-1 - - TRBV11-3 TGTGCCAGCAGCTCTCGACAGGATTATAACAATGAGCAGTTCTTC CASSSRQDYNNEQFF
TRBJ1-1 TRBD1 - TRBV6-5 TGTGCCAGCAGTTTCCGACAGGGGGGGAACACTGAAGCTTTCTTT CASSFRQGGNTEAFF
TRBJ2-1 TRBD2 - TRBV12-5 TGTGCTAGTGGGGCGGGAGTGTACAATGAGCAGTTCTTC CASGAGVYNEQFF
TRBJ2-7 TRBD1 - TRBV4-2 TGTGCCAGCAGCCCAGGGGGTCAGGGGTACTACGAGCAGTACTTC CASSPGGQGYYEQYF
TRBJ1-2 TRBD1 - TRBV29-1 TGCAGCGTTGAAATGGGGGACAGAGAGGGCTACACCTTC CSVEMGDREGYTF
TRBJ1-1 - - TRBV11-2 TGTGCCAGCAGCTCCACAGACAGCGTGAACACTGAAGCTTTCTTT CASSSTDSVNTEAFF
TRBJ1-1 - - TRBV3-1/TRBV3-2 TGTGCCAGCAGCTACCCCGGGACAACGAACACTGAAGCTTTCTTT CASSYPGTTNTEAFF
TRBJ1-2 - - TRBV7-2 TGTGCCAGCAGCTATCCACAAACAGCCGGCTACACCTTC CASSYPQTAGYTF
TRBJ2-7 - - TRBV13 TGTGCCAGCAGTTATGCGGGGCTCTCCTACGAGCAGTACTTC CASSYAGLSYEQYF
TRBJ2-1 - once TRBV7-9 TGTGCCAGCAGCTTAGGGCCCGCACAGTACAATGAGCAGTTCTTC CASSLGPAQYNEQFF
TRBJ2-3 TRBD1 - TRBV7-9 TGTGCCAGCAGCCTACTAAGGACAGGGAACACAGATACGCAGTATTTT CASSLLRTGNTDTQYF
TRBJ2-7 - - TRBV11-3 TGTGCCAGCAGCTTAGGACAGACCTACGAGCAGTACTTC CASSLGQTYEQYF
TRBJ1-1 - - TRBV27 TGTGCCAGCAAGTTGGGGGGGACCCCGGTGAACACTGAAGCTTTCTTT CASKLGGTPVNTEAFF
TRBJ2-1 - few TRBV29-1 TGCAGCGTTGGCTTAGAATACAATGAGCAGTTCTTC CSVGLEYNEQFF
TRBJ2-5 - - TRBV6-5 TGTGCCAGCAGTTACGGACCCGGGGGGCGAGAGACCCAGTACTTC CASSYGPGGRETQYF
TRBJ2-7 - once TRBV27 TGTGCCAGCAGTTCCCACTTGAGCGAGCAGTACTTC CASSSHLSEQYF
TRBJ1-2 - - TRBV4-1 TGCGCCAGCAGCCAAGCGCAGGGCGATGGCTACACCTTC CASSQAQGDGYTF
TRBJ1-6 TRBD1 - TRBV27 TGTGCCAGCAGTCTCTTCGACAGGGTTGGCTCACCCCTCCACTTT CASSLFDRVGSPLHF
TRBJ2-1 TRBD2 - TRBV2 TGTGCCAGCAGTGAATTAGCGGGACTACTGGTCTTC CASSELAGLLVF
TRBJ2-5 TRBD1 - TRBV4-2 TGTGCCAGCAGCCCCCGGCGGGGACAGGGTGAGGAGACCCAGTACTTC CASSPRRGQGEETQYF
TRBJ1-1 - - TRBV5-6 TGTGCCAGCAGCTACCTAACAGCGGACAGAGGCACTGAAGCTTTCTTT CASSYLTADRGTEAFF
TRBJ2-2 - - TRBV3-1/TRBV3-2 TGTGCCAGCAGCCAAGTCGAGACCGGGGAGCTGTTTTTT CASSQVETGELFF
TRBJ1-5 - - TRBV6-5 TGTGCCAGCAGTTACTTACGGGGAAATCAGCCCCAGCATTTT CASSYLRGNQPQHF
TRBJ1-6 - - TRBV19 TGTGCCAGTAGTGAGGGGGTATCACCCCTCCACTTT CASSEGVSPLHF
TRBJ2-5 TRBD2 - TRBV7-2 TGTGCCAGCAGCTTCCCCAGGGATGGCGGGGGCCAAGAGACCCAGTACTTC CASSFPRDGGGQETQYF
TRBJ1-1 - - TRBV6-1 TGTGCCAGCAGTGAAAAGGCAGGCATGAACACTGAAGCTTTCTTT CASSEKAGMNTEAFF
TRBJ1-3 TRBD1 - TRBV25-1 TGTGCCAGCAGTGGACAGGGGGCGCGAGGAAACACCATATATTTT CASSGQGARGNTIYF
TRBJ2-3 TRBD2 - TRBV6-4 TGTGCCAGCAGTGAGGAGACTAGCGGGGGGGCAGATACGCAGTATTTT CASSEETSGGADTQYF
TRBJ2-3 - - TRBV5-1 TGCGCCAGCAGCTTGGAGCACAGAACAGATACGCAGTATTTT CASSLEHRTDTQYF
TRBJ2-3 - - TRBV7-9 TGTGCCAGCAGCTTAGTTGCGGATCCAGATACGCAGTATTTT CASSLVADPDTQYF
TRBJ2-3 TRBD1 once TRBV11-3 TGTGCCAGCAGCCCGGGACAGGGTTGGACAGATACGCAGTATTTT CASSPGQGWTDTQYF
TRBJ1-1 TRBD1 - TRBV28 TGTGCCAGCAGTATCCGGGACAGGGGCCTGCGGGGGACTGAAGCTTTCTTT CASSIRDRGLRGTEAFF
TRBJ2-6 - - TRBV28 TGTGCCAGCAAGAAGTACAGGGCCAACGTCCTGACTTTC CASKKYRANVLTF
TRBJ1-1 TRBD1 - TRBV27 TGTGCCAGCAGCTGGACAGGAACGAACACTGAAGCTTTCTTT CASSWTGTNTEAFF